A single sample gave rise to the 8 T cell receptor beta chains below, sequenced in a study of shared clonotypes between healthy human individuals. Sequencing used immunoSEQ multiplex PCR; TCRdb keeps in-frame clones, though not all of them. Here the sample spans 1.4 million or so clones, approximately 98.5% being singletons. The sequencing sample was made of naive CD4+ T cells sorted from blood. Noted subset: CD45RA+ positively selected. The receptors were gathered from a man aged 30 to 45 in good health.

The genes are TRBV7-2 and TRBJ2-1; 9 bases are a match to TRBD2. The CDR3 totals 16 residues. The junction had 12 bases not matched to a gene; V was cut back by 5 bases and J by 7 bases. The germline V gene has CDR1 SGHTA and CDR2 FQGNSA. The chain's CDR3 is CASSNRGSGRSNEQFF. For the CDR3, the DNA is TGTGCCAGCAGCAACCGAGGAAGCGGGAGGTCAAATGAGCAGTTCTTC.

V gene TRBV10-1 combines with J gene TRBJ1-2; no definite D call. The V gene's germline CDR1 is WNHNN and CDR2 SYGVQD (reference sequence). V was shortened by 3 bases and J by 3 bases, with 8 bases between the two germline ends. The CDR3 sequence is 13 residues long. CDR3 sequence (DNA): TGCGCCAGCAGTGATGGATGGGACTATGGCTACACCTTC. It specifies CASSDGWDYGYTF.

This rearrangement joins TRBV28 to TRBJ1-2; D is uncertain. The CDR3 runs to 13 residues. Trimming shortened V by 7 bases and J by 2 bases, and 11 bases separated the two germline ends. The V gene's germline CDR1 is MDHEN and CDR2 SYDVKM. Written as DNA, the CDR3 is TGTGCCAGCAACAACCAACCAAACTATGGCTACACCTTC. This codes for CASNNQPNYGYTF.

V usage is TRBV7-8 and J usage is TRBJ2-5; 7 nucleotides align to TRBD1. Germline CDR1 is SGHVS and CDR2 is FQNEAQ. V lost 5 bases, J lost 1 base, and 7 bases stayed unmatched. This CDR3 contains 15 residues. CDR3 nucleotides: TGTGCCAGCAGCCCACCCGACAGGGTCCAAGAGACCCAGTACTTC. This gives the protein CASSPPDRVQETQYF.

J is TRBJ1-1 and V is TRBV27; D may be TRBD1 (6 bases). This CDR3 comprises 15 residues. V was shortened by 5 bases and J by 6 bases, with 19 bases between the two germline ends. Per germline, CDR1 MNHEY and CDR2 SMNVEV (reference sequence). The CDR3 sequence: CASSQVQGIDPEAFF. As DNA, the CDR3 is TGTGCCAGCAGTCAAGTACAGGGCATCGACCCTGAAGCTTTCTTT.

The chain combines TRBV7-2 with TRBJ1-2; D is ambiguous. The CDR3 is 13 residues long. Germline V CDR1 and CDR2: SGHTA, FQGNSA. The germline V and J ends were trimmed by 3 bases and 6 bases, with 11 bases remaining between them. The CDR3 spells CASSLNPADGYTF. CDR3 nucleotide sequence: TGTGCCAGCAGCTTGAACCCAGCGGATGGCTACACCTTC. Supplemented by reference TRBV7-2 and TRBJ1-2, the full variable domain reads GAGVSQSPSNKVTEKGKDVELRCDPISGHTALYWYRQSLGQGLEFLIYFQGNSAPDKSGLPSDRFSAERTGGSVSTLTIQRTQQEDSAVYLCASSLNPADGYTFGSGTRLTVV.

Regarding this clone: Mismatch with germline at one junction end may stem from a read error. This sequence joins TRBV18 and TRBJ2-5; possible D gene TRBD2, 6 bases. The CDR3 covers 12 residues. Germline CDR1 is KGHSH and CDR2 is LQKENI. The CDR3 reads CASSPGGESQYF. As DNA, the CDR3 is TGTGCCAGCTCCCCCGGGGGAGAGTCCCAGTACTTC.

On this clone: This CDR3 is also generated by other DNA sequences in the sample. V gene TRBV18 combines with J gene TRBJ2-2; D not resolved. V lost 1 base and J 7 bases, leaving 4 bases between the germline ends. The germline CDR1 and CDR2 sequences are KGHSH and LQKENI. The CDR3 contains 12 residues. CDR3 region: CASSPLGGELFF. In DNA, the CDR3 is TGTGCCAGCTCACCACTGGGCGGGGAGCTGTTTTTT. The whole variable domain, filled in from reference TRBV18 and TRBJ2-2, reads NAGVMQNPRHLVRRRGQEARLRCSPMKGHSHVYWYRQLPEEGLKFMVYLQKENIIDESGMPKERFSAEFPKEGPSILRIQQVVRGDSAAYFCASSPLGGELFFGEGSRLTVL.